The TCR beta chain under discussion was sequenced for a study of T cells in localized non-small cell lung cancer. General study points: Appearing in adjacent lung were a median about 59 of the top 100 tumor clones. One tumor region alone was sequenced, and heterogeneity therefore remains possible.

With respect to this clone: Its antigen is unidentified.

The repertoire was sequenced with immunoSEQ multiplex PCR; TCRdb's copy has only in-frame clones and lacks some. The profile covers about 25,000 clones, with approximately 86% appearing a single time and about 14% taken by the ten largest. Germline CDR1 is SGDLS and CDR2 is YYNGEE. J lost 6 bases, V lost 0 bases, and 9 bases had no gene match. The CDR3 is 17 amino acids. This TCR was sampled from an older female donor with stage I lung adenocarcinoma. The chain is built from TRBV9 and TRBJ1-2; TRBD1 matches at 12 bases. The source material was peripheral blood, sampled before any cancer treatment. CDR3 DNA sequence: TGTGCCAGCAGCGTAGCTGCGGAGGGACAGGGGGCTCATGGCTACACCTTC. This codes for CASSVAAEGQGAHGYTF.